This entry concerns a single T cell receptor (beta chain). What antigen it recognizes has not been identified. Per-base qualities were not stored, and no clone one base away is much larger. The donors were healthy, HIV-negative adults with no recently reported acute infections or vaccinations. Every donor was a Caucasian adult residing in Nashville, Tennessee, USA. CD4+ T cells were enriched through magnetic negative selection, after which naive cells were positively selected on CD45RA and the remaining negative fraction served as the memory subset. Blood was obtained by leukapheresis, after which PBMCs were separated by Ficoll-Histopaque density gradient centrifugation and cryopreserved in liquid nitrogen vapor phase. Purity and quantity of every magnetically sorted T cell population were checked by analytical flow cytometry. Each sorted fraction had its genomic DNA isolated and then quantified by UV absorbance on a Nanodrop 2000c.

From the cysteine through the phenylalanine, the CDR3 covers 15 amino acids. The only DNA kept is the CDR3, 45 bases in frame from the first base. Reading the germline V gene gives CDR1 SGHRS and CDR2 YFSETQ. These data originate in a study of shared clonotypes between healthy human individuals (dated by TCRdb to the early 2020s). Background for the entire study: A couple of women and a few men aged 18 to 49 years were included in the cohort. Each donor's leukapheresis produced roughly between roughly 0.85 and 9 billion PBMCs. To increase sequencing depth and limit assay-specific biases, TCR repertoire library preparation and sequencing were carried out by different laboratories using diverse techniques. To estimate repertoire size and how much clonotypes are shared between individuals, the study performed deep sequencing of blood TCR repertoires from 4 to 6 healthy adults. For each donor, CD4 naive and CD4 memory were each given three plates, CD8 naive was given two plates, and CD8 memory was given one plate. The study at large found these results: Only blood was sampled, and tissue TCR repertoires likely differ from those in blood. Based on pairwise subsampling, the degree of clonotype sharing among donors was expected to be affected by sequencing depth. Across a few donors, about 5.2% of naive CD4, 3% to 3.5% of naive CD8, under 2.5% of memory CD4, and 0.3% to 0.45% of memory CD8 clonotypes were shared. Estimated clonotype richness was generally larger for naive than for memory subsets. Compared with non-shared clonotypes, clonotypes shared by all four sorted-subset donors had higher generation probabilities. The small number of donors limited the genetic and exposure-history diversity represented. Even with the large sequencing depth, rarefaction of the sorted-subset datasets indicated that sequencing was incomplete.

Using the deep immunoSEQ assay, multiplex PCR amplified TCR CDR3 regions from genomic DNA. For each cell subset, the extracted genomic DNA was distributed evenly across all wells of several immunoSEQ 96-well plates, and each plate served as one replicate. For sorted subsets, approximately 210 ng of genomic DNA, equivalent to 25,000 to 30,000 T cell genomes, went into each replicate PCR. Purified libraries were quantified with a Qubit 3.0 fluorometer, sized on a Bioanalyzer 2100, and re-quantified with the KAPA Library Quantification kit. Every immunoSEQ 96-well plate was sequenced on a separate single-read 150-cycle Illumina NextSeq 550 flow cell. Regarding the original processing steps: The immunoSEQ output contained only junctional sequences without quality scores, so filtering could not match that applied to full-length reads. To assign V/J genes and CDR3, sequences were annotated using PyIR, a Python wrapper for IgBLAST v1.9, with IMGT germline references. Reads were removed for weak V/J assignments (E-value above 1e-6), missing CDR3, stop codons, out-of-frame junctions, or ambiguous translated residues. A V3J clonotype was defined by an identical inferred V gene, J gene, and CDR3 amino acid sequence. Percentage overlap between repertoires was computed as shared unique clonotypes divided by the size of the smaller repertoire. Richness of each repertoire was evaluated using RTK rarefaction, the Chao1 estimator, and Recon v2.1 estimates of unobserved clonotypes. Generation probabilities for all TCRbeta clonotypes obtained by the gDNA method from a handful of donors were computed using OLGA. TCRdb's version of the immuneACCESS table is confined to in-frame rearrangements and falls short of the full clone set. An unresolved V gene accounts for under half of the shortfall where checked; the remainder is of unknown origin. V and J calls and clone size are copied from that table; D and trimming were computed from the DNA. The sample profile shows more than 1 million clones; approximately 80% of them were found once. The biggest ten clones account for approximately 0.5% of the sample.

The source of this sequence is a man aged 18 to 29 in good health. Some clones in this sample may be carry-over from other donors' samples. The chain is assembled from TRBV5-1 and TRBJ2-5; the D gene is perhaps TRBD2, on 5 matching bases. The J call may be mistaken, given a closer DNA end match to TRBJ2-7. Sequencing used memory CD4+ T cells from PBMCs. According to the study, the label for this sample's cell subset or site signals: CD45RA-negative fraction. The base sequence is TGCGCCAGCAGCTCACCGGGATCGAGCTCCTACGAGCAGTACTTC. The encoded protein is CASSSPGSSSYEQYF.